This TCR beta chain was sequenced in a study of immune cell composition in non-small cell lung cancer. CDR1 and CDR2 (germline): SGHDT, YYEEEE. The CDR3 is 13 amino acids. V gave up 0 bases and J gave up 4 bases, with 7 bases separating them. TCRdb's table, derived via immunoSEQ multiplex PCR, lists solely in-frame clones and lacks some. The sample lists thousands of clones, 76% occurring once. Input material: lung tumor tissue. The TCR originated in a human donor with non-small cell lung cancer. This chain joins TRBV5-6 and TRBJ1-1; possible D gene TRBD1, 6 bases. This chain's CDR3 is CASSLEGGTEAFF. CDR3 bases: TGTGCCAGCAGCTTGGAGGGGGGCACTGAAGCTTTCTTT. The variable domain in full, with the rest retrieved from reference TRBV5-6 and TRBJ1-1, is DAGVTQSPTHLIKTRGQQVTLRCSPKSGHDTVSWYQQALGQGPQFIFQYYEEEERQRGNFPDRFSGHQFPNYSSELNVNALLLGDSALYLCASSLEGGTEAFFGQGTRLTVV.